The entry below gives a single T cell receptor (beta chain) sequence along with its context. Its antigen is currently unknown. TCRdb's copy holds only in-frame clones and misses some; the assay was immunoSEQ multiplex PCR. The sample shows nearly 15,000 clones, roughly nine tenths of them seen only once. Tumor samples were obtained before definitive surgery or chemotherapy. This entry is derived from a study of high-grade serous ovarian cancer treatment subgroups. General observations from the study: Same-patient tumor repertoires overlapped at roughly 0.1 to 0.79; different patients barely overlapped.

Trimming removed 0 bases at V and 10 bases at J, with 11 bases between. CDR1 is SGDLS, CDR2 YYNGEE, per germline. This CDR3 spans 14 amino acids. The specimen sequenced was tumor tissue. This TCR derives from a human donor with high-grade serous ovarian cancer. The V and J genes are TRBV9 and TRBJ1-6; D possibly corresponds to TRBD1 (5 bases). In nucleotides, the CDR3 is TGTGCCAGCAGCGTAGGAGCTTGGGACTCACCCCTCCACTTT. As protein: CASSVGAWDSPLHF.